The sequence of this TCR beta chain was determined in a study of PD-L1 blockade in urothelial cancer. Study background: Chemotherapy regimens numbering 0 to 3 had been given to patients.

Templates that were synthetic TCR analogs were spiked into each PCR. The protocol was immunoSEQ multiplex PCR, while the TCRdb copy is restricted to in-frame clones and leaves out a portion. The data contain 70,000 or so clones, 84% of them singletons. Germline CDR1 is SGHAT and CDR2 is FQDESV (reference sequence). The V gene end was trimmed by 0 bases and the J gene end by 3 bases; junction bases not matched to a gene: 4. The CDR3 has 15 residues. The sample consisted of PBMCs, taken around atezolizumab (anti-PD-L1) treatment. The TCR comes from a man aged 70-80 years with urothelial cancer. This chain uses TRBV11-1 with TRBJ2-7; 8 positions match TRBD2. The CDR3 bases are TGTGCCAGCAGCTTAGCACGGGCGGGAGGCTACGAGCAGTACTTC. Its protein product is CASSLARAGGYEQYF.